This T cell receptor beta chain appears in the sequencing data of a study of technical replicates of blood from several donors (dated 2017 in TCRdb). The CDR1 and CDR2 encoded by the germline V gene are SQVTM and ANQGSEA. V sheds 4 bases and J sheds 5 bases, leaving 14 bases between their ends. Measured from the cysteine to the phenylalanine, the CDR3 is 13 residues long. The sequence is cut down to CDR3 DNA, 39 bases in frame from base 1. Library preparation employed the immunoSEQ multiplex PCR assay. Sourced from immuneACCESS, this table was stored by TCRdb with only in-frame sequences that have V and J called. A share of the clones is absent; for the studies checked, an unresolved V gene accounts for under half, and the remainder has no known explanation. A total of 84,000 or so clones appear in this sample, less than 98% of them only once. The leading ten clones occupy less than 0.2% of the sample.

The sample holds one count of this clone. What this receptor recognizes is not known. No base quality information exists; no much larger clone differs at one position. The TCR originated in a human donor in good health. Here the chain combines TRBV29-1 and TRBJ1-2; the D gene is unclear. The sample comprised T cells isolated from PBMCs. The CDR3: CSVGEGFGYGYTF. Here is the DNA: TGCAGCGTTGGGGAGGGTTTTGGGTATGGCTACACCTTC.